This T cell receptor (beta chain) is from a study of blood T cells in healthy people across ages. Collection of about 9.4 milliliters of peripheral blood was performed for each donor. Samples had at least 7 million PBMCs isolated from them. With a J-beta primer mix and a sample-barcoded 5' primer, a second PCR ran roughly 6 to 12 cycles. Carrying 12 random nucleotides, a template-switch adaptor labeled each individual cDNA molecule. There were at least 3 million CDR3-containing paired-end reads obtained from each sample. One entry per CDR3 protein results from TCRdb running MiXCR on the 5' RACE reads. Of around 970,000 distinct CDR3 sequences in the sample, roughly 50% were seen once. The germline gives CDR1 MNHEY, CDR2 SMNVEV (reference sequence). V lost 3 bases and J lost 4; bases outside the gene matches: 10. The length of the CDR3 is 17 residues.

The J gene is TRBJ2-1, the V gene TRBV27, with 9 nucleotides matching TRBD2. Input material: blood. The receptor was isolated from a woman aged 55-70 years in good health. CDR3 bases: TGTGCCAGCAGTTTTTCGGCTAGCGGGACAAATTACAATGAGCAGTTCTTC. Translated: CASSFSASGTNYNEQFF.